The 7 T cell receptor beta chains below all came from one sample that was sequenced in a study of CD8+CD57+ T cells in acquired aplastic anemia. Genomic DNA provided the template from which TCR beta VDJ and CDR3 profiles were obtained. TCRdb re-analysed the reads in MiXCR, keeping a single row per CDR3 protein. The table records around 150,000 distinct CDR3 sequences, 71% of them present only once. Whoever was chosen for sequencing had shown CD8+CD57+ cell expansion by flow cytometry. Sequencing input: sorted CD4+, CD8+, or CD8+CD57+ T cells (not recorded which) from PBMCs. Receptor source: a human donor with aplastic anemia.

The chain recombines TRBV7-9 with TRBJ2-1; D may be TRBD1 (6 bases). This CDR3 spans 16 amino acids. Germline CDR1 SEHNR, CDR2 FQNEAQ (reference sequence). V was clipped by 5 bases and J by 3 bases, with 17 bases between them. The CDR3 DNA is TGTGCCAGCAGCCCTAATAACAGGGTCGGCTACAATGAGCAGTTCTTC. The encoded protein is CASSPNNRVGYNEQFF. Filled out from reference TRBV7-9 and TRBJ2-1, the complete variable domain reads DTGVSQNPRHKITKRGQNVTFRCDPISEHNRLYWYRQTLGQGPEFLTYFQNEAQLEKSRLLSDRFSAERPKGSFSTLEIQRTEQGDSAMYLCASSPNNRVGYNEQFFGPGTRLTVL.

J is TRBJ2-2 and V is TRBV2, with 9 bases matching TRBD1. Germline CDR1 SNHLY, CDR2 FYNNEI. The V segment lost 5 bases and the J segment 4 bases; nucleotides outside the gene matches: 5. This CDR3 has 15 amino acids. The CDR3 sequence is CASSRDRVSTGELFF. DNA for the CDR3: TGTGCCAGCAGTCGGGACAGGGTGAGCACCGGGGAGCTGTTTTTT.

The CDR3 is CASSGRGTEAFF. CDR3 in DNA: TGTGCCAGCAGTGGTAGAGGAACTGAAGCTTTCTTT. The chain is built from TRBV25-1 and TRBJ1-1; no clear D. The germline CDR1 and CDR2 sequences are MGHDK and SYGVNS. V was pared by 4 bases and J by 5 bases, with 8 bases between. The length of the CDR3 is 12 residues.

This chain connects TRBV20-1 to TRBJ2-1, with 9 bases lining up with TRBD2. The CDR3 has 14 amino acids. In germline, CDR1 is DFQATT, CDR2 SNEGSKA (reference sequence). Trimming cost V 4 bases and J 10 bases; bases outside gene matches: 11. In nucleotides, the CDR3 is TGCAGTGCTACTAGCGGGGAGGGCCTTCAGGAGCAGTTCTTC. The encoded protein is CSATSGEGLQEQFF.

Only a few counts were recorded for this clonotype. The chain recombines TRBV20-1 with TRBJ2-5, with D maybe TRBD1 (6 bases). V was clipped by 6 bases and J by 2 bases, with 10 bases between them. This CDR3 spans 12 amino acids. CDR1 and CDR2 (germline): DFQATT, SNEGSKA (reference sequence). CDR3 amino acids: CSAGGQQETQYF. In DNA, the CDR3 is TGCAGTGCCGGCGGACAGCAAGAGACCCAGTACTTC.

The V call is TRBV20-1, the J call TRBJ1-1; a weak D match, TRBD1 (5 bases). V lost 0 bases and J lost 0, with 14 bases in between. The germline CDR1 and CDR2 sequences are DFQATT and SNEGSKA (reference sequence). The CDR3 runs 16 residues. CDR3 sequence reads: CSARDWGGPMNTEAFF. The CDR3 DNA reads TGCAGTGCTAGAGATTGGGGGGGACCCATGAACACTGAAGCTTTCTTT.

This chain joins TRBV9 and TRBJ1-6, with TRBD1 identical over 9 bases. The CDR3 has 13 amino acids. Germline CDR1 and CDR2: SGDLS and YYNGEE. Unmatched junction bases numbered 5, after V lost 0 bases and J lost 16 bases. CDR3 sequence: CASSVGQGDRLHF. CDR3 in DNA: TGTGCCAGCAGCGTAGGACAGGGGGACCGTCTCCACTTT.